Shown below are 30 T cell receptor beta chains from a single sample sequenced in a study of blood T cell repertoires in COVID-19 (dated by TCRdb to 2018 to 2020). The library was made by the immunoSEQ multiplex PCR assay. The source is immuneACCESS, and TCRdb retained only in-frame sequences with V and J called. Part of the clones is not carried over; for the studies checked, unresolved V genes explain less than half of this, and the remainder is unexplained. In this sample the table shows about 300,000 clones, roughly nine tenths of which occur a single time. In total, the top ten clones hold approximately 1.8% of the sample. Sequenced input: peripheral blood. The receptors here all came from a woman in her thirties with COVID-19, enrolled during active disease.

The V and J genes are TRBV5-1 and TRBJ2-5; TRBD2 aligns across 15 bases. In germline, CDR1 is SGHRS, CDR2 YFSETQ. The V gene end was trimmed by 4 bases and the J gene end by 5 bases; junction bases not matched to a gene: 15. This CDR3 comprises 19 residues. This CDR3 reads CASSPGLAGGSGPSETQYF. Here the CDR3 DNA reads TGCGCCAGCAGCCCGGGACTAGCGGGGGGCAGCGGGCCCTCGGAGACCCAGTACTTC.

The V and J genes are TRBV18 and TRBJ1-3, with D maybe TRBD1 (6 bases). Germline V gives CDR1 KGHSH, CDR2 LQKENI. The CDR3 is 16 residues long. V lost 6 bases, J lost 0 bases, and 15 bases lay in between. The DNA of the CDR3 is TGTGCCAGCTCCCCTCCCAACAGGGTCTCTGGAAACACCATATATTTT. It yields the protein CASSPPNRVSGNTIYF.

The V and J genes are TRBV6-5 and TRBJ1-2; the D gene is possibly TRBD1 (5 bases). Trimming left V 4 bases short and J 8 bases short, with 14 bases between. CDR3 length: 13 residues. Germline assignment: CDR1 MNHEY and CDR2 SVGAGI. CDR3 nucleotides: TGTGCCAGCAGTTTGATGGCAGGGCGAGGCTACACCTTC. It codes for CASSLMAGRGYTF.

The chain has TRBV7-2 and TRBJ1-2; perhaps TRBD1 as D (5 bases). The germline V and J ends were trimmed by 5 bases and 4 bases, with 17 bases remaining between them. Per the germline V gene, CDR1 is SGHTA and CDR2 is FQGNSA. The CDR3 contains 15 residues. DNA for the CDR3: TGTGCCAGCAGCCCAGGGCGGGGGTTGGCCTATGGCTACACCTTC. Its protein product is CASSPGRGLAYGYTF.

Written as DNA, the CDR3 is TGTGCCAGCAGCCAAGAACCGGGACAGGATGAAGCTTTCTTT. It specifies CASSQEPGQDEAFF. This rearrangement joins TRBV3-1 (or the pseudogene TRBV3-2) to TRBJ1-1, with 8 nucleotides matching TRBD1. The CDR3 totals 14 residues. Germline V gives CDR1 LGHDT, CDR2 YNNKEL (reference sequence). Trimming took 0 bases from V and 7 from J; bases not matched to a gene: 4.

The chain is built from TRBV5-1 and TRBJ2-1; D gene unclear. Germline lookup yields CDR1 SGHRS and CDR2 YFSETQ. Deletions cut 2 bases from V and 0 bases from J, with 9 bases between. The CDR3 has 15 residues. The CDR3 DNA follows: TGCGCCAGCAGCTTTAGCCTGACCTCCTACAATGAGCAGTTCTTC. Encoded protein: CASSFSLTSYNEQFF. Supplemented by reference TRBV5-1 and TRBJ2-1, the full variable domain reads KAGVTQTPRYLIKTRGQQVTLSCSPISGHRSVSWYQQTPGQGLQFLFEYFSETQRNKGNFPGRFSGRQFSNSRSEMNVSTLELGDSALYLCASSFSLTSYNEQFFGPGTRLTVL.

As regards this clone: Different DNA sequences within this sample yield the same CDR3. This rearrangement joins TRBV7-9 to TRBJ1-4; the D is unclear. V lost 0 bases, J lost 8 bases, and 10 bases lay in between. CDR1 SEHNR and CDR2 FQNEAQ come from the germline V gene (reference sequence). This CDR3 has 14 residues. The CDR3 region is CASSLAGGGEKLFF. The CDR3 region has the DNA TGTGCCAGCAGCTTAGCAGGAGGCGGAGAAAAACTGTTTTTT.

V is TRBV28 and J is TRBJ1-6, with 7 positions matching TRBD1. V lost 5 bases and J lost 0; bases outside the gene matches: 10. The CDR3 is made up of 18 amino acids. Germline V lookup: CDR1 MDHEN, CDR2 SYDVKM. CDR3 region: CASSPPGTASSYNSPLHF. In nucleotides, the CDR3 is TGTGCCAGCAGTCCCCCTGGGACAGCAAGCTCCTATAATTCACCCCTCCACTTT.

The V and J genes are TRBV18 and TRBJ2-5; 7 nucleotides line up with TRBD1. Losses at the gene ends were 4 bases for V and 3 bases for J; bases not matched to a gene: 2. CDR3 size: 13 residues. The germline V gene encodes CDR1 KGHSH and CDR2 LQKENI. The CDR3: CASSLGQEETQYF. CDR3 DNA sequence: TGTGCCAGCTCACTCGGACAGGAAGAGACCCAGTACTTC.

This clone was detected once. V usage is TRBV9 and J usage is TRBJ2-1; 15 nucleotides match TRBD2. CDR3 length: 20 amino acids. Germline CDR1 and CDR2: SGDLS and YYNGEE. J gave up 3 bases and V 3 bases, and 13 bases lay outside the gene matches. The CDR3 sequence: CASSGGGPGLAGGLYNEQFF. The CDR3 DNA sequence: TGTGCCAGCAGCGGTGGAGGGCCGGGACTAGCGGGGGGCCTCTACAATGAGCAGTTCTTC.

The genes are TRBV6-1 and TRBJ2-1, with 8 bases lining up with TRBD2. The CDR3 contains 16 residues. With V trimmed by 1 base and J by 7 bases, 9 bases remained unmatched. The germline V gene has CDR1 MNHNS and CDR2 SASEGT. Written as DNA, the CDR3 is TGTGCCAGCAGTGAAGTCCGGGGGGGCCTCGGTAATGAGCAGTTCTTC. Its translation: CASSEVRGGLGNEQFF.

This sequence joins TRBV29-1 and TRBJ1-5; TRBD1 matches 7 bases. V was pared by 4 bases and J by 0 bases, with 0 bases of the junction left unmatched. This CDR3 spans 13 amino acids. The V gene's germline CDR1 is SQVTM and CDR2 ANQGSEA. CDR3 bases: TGCAGCGTTGGGGACAGTAGCAATCAGCCCCAGCATTTT. It encodes CSVGDSSNQPQHF.

J is TRBJ1-2 and V is TRBV6-1; D perhaps matches TRBD1 (6 bases). The germline V gene encodes CDR1 MNHNS and CDR2 SASEGT. V was pared by 2 bases and J by 4 bases, with 8 bases between. The CDR3 length is 13 residues. Here the CDR3 reads CASSERDTYGYTF. CDR3 DNA sequence: TGTGCCAGCAGTGAACGGGACACCTATGGCTACACCTTC.

V gene TRBV7-6 combines with J gene TRBJ2-1; perhaps TRBD2 as D (7 bases). Germline V gene sequence: CDR1 SGHVS, CDR2 FNYEAQ. Trimming cost V 2 bases and J 7 bases, with 27 bases left between them. The CDR3 totals 19 residues. This CDR3 is CASSLREVQHRAARNEQFF. In nucleotides, the CDR3 is TGTGCCAGCAGCTTACGGGAGGTGCAGCACAGGGCCGCACGAAATGAGCAGTTCTTC.

The V call is TRBV27, the J call TRBJ2-6; D not certain. The CDR3 sequence is 14 residues long. V gave up 7 bases and J gave up 0 bases, with 7 bases separating them. Germline V gives CDR1 MNHEY, CDR2 SMNVEV (reference sequence). This CDR3 is CASKGGSGANVLTF. The DNA of the CDR3 is TGTGCCAGCAAAGGCGGCTCTGGGGCCAACGTCCTGACTTTC.

The chain links TRBV19 to TRBJ1-1; D unclear. Germline assignment: CDR1 LNHDA and CDR2 SQIVND (reference sequence). Deletions cut 3 bases from V and 0 bases from J, with 17 bases between. The length of the CDR3 is 17 residues. The CDR3 nucleotides read TGTGCCAGTAGTATCACGGATAGAGGCCACATGAACACTGAAGCTTTCTTT. Its translation: CASSITDRGHMNTEAFF. Together with reference TRBV19 and TRBJ1-1, the CDR3 gives the full variable domain: DGGITQSPKYLFRKEGQNVTLSCEQNLNHDAMYWYRQDPGQGLRLIYYSQIVNDFQKGDIAEGYSVSREKKESFPLTVTSAQKNPTAFYLCASSITDRGHMNTEAFFGQGTRLTVV.

The gene calls are TRBV6-4 and TRBJ2-1; 12 nucleotides align to TRBD1. The CDR3 runs 14 residues. The germline CDR1 and CDR2 sequences are MRHNA and SNTAGT. The junction had 4 bases not matched to a gene; V was cut back by 6 bases and J by 7 bases. CDR3 nucleotides: TGTGCCAGCAGCCCGGGACAGGGGGCAAATGAGCAGTTCTTC. It yields the protein CASSPGQGANEQFF.

This clone was observed once. Other DNA sequences of this sample code for an identical CDR3. V and J are TRBV7-9 and TRBJ1-1; D is possibly TRBD1 (6 bases). This CDR3 region has 13 residues. Trimming took off 6 bases at V and 1 base at J, with 9 bases between the two ends. Germline lookup yields CDR1 SEHNR and CDR2 FQNEAQ (reference sequence). CDR3 sequence: CASSLQGNTEAFF. CDR3 DNA: TGTGCCAGCAGTCTACAGGGGAACACTGAAGCTTTCTTT.

This chain uses TRBV24-1 with TRBJ1-5; D not resolved. Trimming took off 1 base at V and 12 bases at J, with 9 bases between the two ends. Germline CDR1 and CDR2: KGHDR and SFDVKD. This CDR3 is 12 amino acids long. For the CDR3, the DNA is TGTGCCACCAGTGATTTTGGCGGACTCCAGCATTTT. It specifies CATSDFGGLQHF.

The chain is built from TRBV6-1 and TRBJ2-1; D is possibly TRBD1 (6 bases). V was clipped by 3 bases and J by 8 bases, with 11 bases between them. Germline V lookup: CDR1 MNHNS, CDR2 SASEGT. This CDR3 comprises 13 residues. The CDR3 loop reads CASSEFRGYEQFF. CDR3 sequence (DNA): TGTGCCAGCAGTGAGTTCAGGGGTTATGAGCAGTTCTTC.

This chain uses TRBV7-3 with TRBJ1-6, with D unresolved. Trimming took 2 bases from V and 6 from J, leaving 11 bases between them. The CDR3 covers 15 residues. The germline V gene has CDR1 SGHTA and CDR2 FQGTGA. In DNA form, the CDR3 reads TGTGCCAGCAGCTTAGGAGGCAAAATTAATTCACCCCTCCACTTT. This sequence encodes CASSLGGKINSPLHF.

The chain employs TRBV3-1 (or the pseudogene TRBV3-2) and TRBJ2-5; D might be TRBD1 (5 bases). This CDR3 contains 14 residues. Germline assignment: CDR1 LGHDT and CDR2 YNNKEL (reference sequence). The ends were cut back, 4 bases at V and 5 bases at J, with 14 bases in the middle. The CDR3 is CASSPPGRWETQYF. Here the CDR3 DNA reads TGTGCCAGCAGCCCCCCAGGGCGTTGGGAGACCCAGTACTTC.

This sequence joins TRBV3-1 (or the pseudogene TRBV3-2) and TRBJ1-3; no clear D gene. Looked up from germline, CDR1 is LGHDT and CDR2 is YNNKEL (reference sequence). The V end was cut by 5 bases, the J end by 0 bases, with 14 bases between. The CDR3 loop spans 16 amino acids. CDR3 DNA: TGTGCCAGCAGCGCACAGCACCCTTTCTCTGGAAACACCATATATTTT. Its protein product is CASSAQHPFSGNTIYF.

This chain connects TRBV7-8 to TRBJ2-3, with 11 positions matching TRBD2. Germline V gene data show CDR1 as SGHVS and CDR2 as FQNEAQ. The CDR3 runs 17 residues. The junction had 6 bases not matched to a gene; V was cut back by 1 base and J by 3 bases. The CDR3 reads CASSLGVSGGATDTQYF. For the CDR3, the DNA is TGTGCCAGCAGCTTAGGGGTTAGCGGGGGGGCAACAGATACGCAGTATTTT.

V and J are TRBV2 and TRBJ2-1, with TRBD1 matching 8 bases. Losses at the gene ends were 4 bases for V and 10 bases for J; bases not matched to a gene: 9. This CDR3 has 14 residues. Germline loops: CDR1 SNHLY, CDR2 FYNNEI. For the CDR3, the DNA is TGTGCCAGCAGTGGATTCAGGGGGCAAAACGAGCAGTTCTTC. This translates into CASSGFRGQNEQFF.

This clone was seen just once. An end of the junction differs from the germline gene, which may be a read error. This chain uses TRBV6-1 with TRBJ2-4, with D perhaps TRBD1 (5 bases). Germline V lookup: CDR1 MNHNS, CDR2 SASEGT. The CDR3 is 15 residues long. The CDR3 region is CASRSGHPAQNIQYF. CDR3 DNA sequence: TGTGCCAGCAGGTCCGGACACCCAGCCCAAAACATTCAGTACTTC.

The J gene is TRBJ1-2, the V gene TRBV24-1; 8 bases match TRBD1. The V gene end was trimmed by 4 bases and the J gene end by 6 bases; junction bases not matched to a gene: 9. CDR3 length: 15 amino acids. Germline assignment: CDR1 KGHDR and CDR2 SFDVKD. DNA for the CDR3: TGTGCCACCAGTGACAGTGGACAGGGATCAAATGGCTACACCTTC. It codes for CATSDSGQGSNGYTF.

This sequence joins TRBV5-1 and TRBJ2-2; TRBD2 agrees at 14 bases. The ends lost 4 bases at V and 4 bases at J; junction bases unmatched: 0. The germline V gene encodes CDR1 SGHRS and CDR2 YFSETQ. This CDR3 comprises 15 residues. The CDR3 sequence: CASSGTSGGTGELFF. CDR3 DNA sequence: TGCGCCAGCAGCGGGACTAGCGGGGGCACCGGGGAGCTGTTTTTT.

The chain has TRBV7-2 and TRBJ2-3; TRBD2 matches 9 bases. Germline V gene data show CDR1 as SGHTA and CDR2 as FQGNSA. The CDR3 loop spans 15 amino acids. The trim removed 2 bases at V and 5 bases at J, leaving 5 bases unmatched. In DNA form, the CDR3 reads TGTGCCAGCAGCTTATTTGCGGGGGGGATAGATACGCAGTATTTT. It specifies CASSLFAGGIDTQYF. Using reference TRBV7-2 and TRBJ2-3 for the parts outside the CDR3, the full variable domain is GAGVSQSPSNKVTEKGKDVELRCDPISGHTALYWYRQSLGQGLEFLIYFQGNSAPDKSGLPSDRFSAERTGGSVSTLTIQRTQQEDSAVYLCASSLFAGGIDTQYFGPGTRLTVL.

The count of this clone is one. The chain carries TRBV6-2 or TRBV6-3 and TRBJ1-1, with D unclear. This CDR3 spans 14 amino acids. Trimming shortened V by 0 bases and J by 1 base, and 6 bases separated the two germline ends. Germline V gene data show CDR1 as MNHEY and CDR2 as SVGEGT. CDR3 nucleotides: TGTGCCAGCAGTTACTCCTTCGGGAACACTGAAGCTTTCTTT. This sequence encodes CASSYSFGNTEAFF.